The source of this T cell receptor (beta chain) is a study of T cells in Graves' hyperthyroidism and ophthalmopathy (dated by TCRdb to between 2017 and 2020). About the investigation overall: Peripheral blood was collected at initial diagnosis, before any treatment. To identify distinguishing TCR V-J signatures, a discovery cohort of 90 to 100 patients was used, comprising 40 to 45 with Graves' ophthalmopathy and 57 with stable Graves' hyperthyroidism. Whether ophthalmopathy could be predicted prospectively was tested in an independent validation cohort made up of approximately 19 hyperthyroidism patients plus 17 patients who later progressed to ophthalmopathy. The 100 discovery patients were divided at random into training and test sets in a 7:3 ratio. The study also compared thyroid tissue and blood T-cell repertoires from a handful of Graves' hyperthyroidism patients. Once sampling was done, hyperthyroidism patients were given methimazole at a starting dose of 30 mg daily, whereas ophthalmopathy patients were given high-dose intravenous methylprednisolone. TCR Vbeta CDR3 sequencing of roughly 140 peripheral blood samples (approximately 44 ophthalmopathy, about 75 hyperthyroidism and roughly 17 progressor patients) is reported in the paper.

The CDR3 sequence holds 16 residues, the cysteine and phenylalanine included. Solely the CDR3 DNA is kept, with 48 bases framed from the first base. V lost 1 base and J lost 2 bases; the stretch between them is 13 bases long. Via the germline V gene (reference sequence), CDR1 is LGHDT and CDR2 YNNKEL. Amplification of TCR beta CDR3 regions was carried out from RNA transcripts. The first round of RT-PCR for the TCR CDR3 was performed with the HTBI primer set and the Qiagen OneStep RT-PCR kit. Libraries were constructed in a second round of multiplex PCR, after which size selection and purification were performed. Libraries were sequenced paired-end with 100 bp reads on an Illumina HiSeq2000. In the source study's methods: SOAPnuke was used to process the raw data, throwing out any read that contained adapters or uncalled bases, had a mean Phred below 15, or lacked an exact constant-primer or identifier match. High-quality paired reads were merged with COPE v1.2.5, and unique nucleotide sequences were defined as clonotypes. MiTCR v1.1 was used to align the clonotypes against IMGT TRBV, TRBD and TRBJ reference segments. Only V-J combinations with frequency above 0.0001, covering 99% to 99.2% of repertoires, were analysed. The TCS score was defined as F50 (clonal expansion) divided by E x V (chaos), with BLOSUM62-based TCRdist calculated between CDR3 peptides within each V-J. Welch's t-statistics and random forest reduced 514 V-J features to roughly 13, which were used in a naive Bayes classifier (R e1071). TCRdb handled the public reads itself, with Q25 trimming in fastp and clone calling in MiXCR, and kept productive beta chains. CDR3 protein duplicates are merged, each entry listing the most common genes and DNA. It is TCRdb's table, rather than the study itself, that gives the V and J calls and clone size. The sample table records nearly 600,000 distinct CDR3 sequences; around 14% of these occur just once. Around 7% of the sample is taken by the ten largest.

What the study reported, not specific to this receptor: A model built on a 13 V-J signature distinguished ophthalmopathy from stable hyperthyroidism, reaching roughly 88% sensitivity and 81.08% specificity in cross-validation and 80%/75% in testing. No statistical method was used to fix the sample size in advance, and group allocation was not hidden from the investigators. In validation, the model predicted progression to ophthalmopathy with 65% to 71% sensitivity and around 72% specificity, a median of about six months before onset. Blood samples also contained most of the expanded thyroid clonotypes (frequency above 0.001), which suggests that blood repertoires may reflect thyroid immune responses.

Moderately to severely active disease, a Clinical Activity Score of at least 3, a NOSPECS grade of at least 4, and a duration under 3 months were present in ophthalmopathy patients. Any patient with an uncontrolled infection, another autoimmune disease, pregnancy or lactation was excluded. Diagnoses were established on the basis of clinical symptoms, serum thyroxine and TRAb, thyroid ultrasound, and orbital computed tomography. PBMCs were separated from approximately 10 ml of fresh peripheral blood using Ficoll-Paque density gradient centrifugation. Trizol reagent was used to extract total RNA, and RNA quality was then checked on an Agilent 2100 Bioanalyzer. This clonotype was seen at least ten times. The target of this receptor is not known. The sample holds no much larger clone one base away, and base qualities are not on file.

Specimen: blood. This receptor chain uses TRBV3-1 and TRBJ2-3, with the D gene too uncertain to name. This receptor was identified in a young woman with Graves' ophthalmopathy. Here the CDR3 is given as CASSQGLAEPTDTQYF. In nucleotide form, the sequence is TGTGCCAGCAGCCAAGGGTTAGCAGAACCCACAGATACGCAGTATTTT.